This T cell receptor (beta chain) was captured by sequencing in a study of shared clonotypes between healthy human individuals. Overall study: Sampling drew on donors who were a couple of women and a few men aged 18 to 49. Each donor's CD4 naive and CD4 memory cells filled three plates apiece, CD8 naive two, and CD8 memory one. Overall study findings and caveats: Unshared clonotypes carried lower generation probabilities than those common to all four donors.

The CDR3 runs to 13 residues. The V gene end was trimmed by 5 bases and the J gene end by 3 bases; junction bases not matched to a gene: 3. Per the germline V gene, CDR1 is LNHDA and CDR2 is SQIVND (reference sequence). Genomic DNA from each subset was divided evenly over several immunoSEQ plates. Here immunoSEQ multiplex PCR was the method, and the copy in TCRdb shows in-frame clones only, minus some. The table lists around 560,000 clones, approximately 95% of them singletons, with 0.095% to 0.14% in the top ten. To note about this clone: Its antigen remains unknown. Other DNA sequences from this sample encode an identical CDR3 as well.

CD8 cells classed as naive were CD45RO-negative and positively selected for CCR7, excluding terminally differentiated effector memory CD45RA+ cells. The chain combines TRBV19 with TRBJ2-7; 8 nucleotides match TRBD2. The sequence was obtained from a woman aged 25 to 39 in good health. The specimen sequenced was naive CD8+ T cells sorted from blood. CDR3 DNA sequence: TGTGCCAGTAGTGCGGCGGGAGGCTACGAGCAGTACTTC. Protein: CASSAAGGYEQYF.